This TCR beta chain originates from a study of T cells in Graves' hyperthyroidism and ophthalmopathy. Study information: Blood from the periphery was taken at initial diagnosis, before any treatment.

Whole-study findings and limits: Ophthalmopathy and stable hyperthyroidism were told apart by a 13 V-J model.

Researchers took RNA transcripts and amplified the TCR beta CDR3 regions from them. Initially, a first-round RT-PCR of the TCR CDR3 employed the HTBI primer set. TCRdb processed the multiplex PCR reads anew with MiXCR; each CDR3 protein has one entry. The sample contains about 300,000 distinct CDR3 sequences, approximately 12% of which appear only once. This clonotype was observed at least ten times. Its antigen remains unknown. Exclusion of a patient resulted from uncontrolled infection, other autoimmune disease, pregnancy or lactation. PBMCs were collected from an approximately 9.3 ml volume of fresh peripheral blood. The CDR3 is 16 residues long. Germline assignment: CDR1 MNHNS and CDR2 SASEGT. V gave up 6 bases and J gave up 5 bases; unmatched junction bases: 10.

The rearrangement uses TRBV6-1 and TRBJ2-5; 12 bases line up with TRBD2. The receptor was isolated from a woman in her twenties or thirties with Graves' hyperthyroidism that later progressed to Graves' ophthalmopathy. Sequenced sample: blood. CDR3 nucleotides: TGTGCCAGCAGACAACAACTAGCGGGAGGACGCGAGACCCAGTACTTC. Its protein product is CASRQQLAGGRETQYF.